A selection of T cell receptor beta chains follows, all from one sample in a study of beta chain features in type 1 diabetes. Sequencing used immunoSEQ multiplex PCR; TCRdb keeps in-frame clones, though not all of them. The sample includes fewer than 250,000 clones, about 10% seen only once; the top ten take 0.034%. The sequencing sample was made of naive CD4+ T cells from blood. The receptors originated from a woman between 18 and 29 years old in good health. CDR3s leave out the opening cysteine and the closing phenylalanine or tryptophan. D genes are given only for firm matches.

d_call cdr3_length j_call v_call cdr3_aa
. 12 TRBJ1-5 TRBV19 ASSIQDFNQPQH
TRBD1 12 TRBJ1-6 TRBV7-9 ASSADRGNSPLH
. 14 TRBJ1-1 TRBV6-5 ASSYSSPTVGTEAF
. 15 TRBJ2-3 TRBV5-6 ASSLAIGSVTTDTQY
. 12 TRBJ1-5 TRBV30 AWSVHAGNQPQH
. 13 TRBJ1-5 TRBV7-9 ASSLDRQSNQPQH
TRBD1 18 TRBJ2-7 TRBV18 ASSPPYRDRGLYSSYEQY
TRBD2 13 TRBJ2-3 TRBV7-9 ASSTHGGSTDTQY
. 11 TRBJ2-3 TRBV14 ASSQGPRDTQY
. 11 TRBJ2-2 TRBV30 AWRRERAGELF
TRBD2 14 TRBJ2-1 TRBV2 ASSEDGRLRYNEQF
TRBD2 14 TRBJ2-7 TRBV11-2 ASRRLAGGPSGEQY
TRBD2 13 TRBJ2-3 TRBV6-4 ASSGGLAGTDTQY
. 12 TRBJ2-7 TRBV21-1 ASSKVSRYYEQY
TRBD1 14 TRBJ2-5 TRBV6-5 ASSYFATGDPETQY
TRBD1 12 TRBJ2-1 TRBV11-3 ASSSGTGGNEQF
. 11 TRBJ2-6 TRBV9 ASSVAGANVLT
. 12 TRBJ2-2 TRBV29-1 SVEVALATGELF
. 15 TRBJ2-1 TRBV19 ASSIVRSRIHYNEQF
. 13 TRBJ2-7 TRBV28 ASSGRDRGPYEQY
. 11 TRBJ1-2 TRBV28 ASSLRQIYGYT
. 12 TRBJ1-1 TRBV29-1 SVTRGQRNTEAF
. 11 TRBJ2-7 TRBV5-4 ASSPTGVHEQY
. 15 TRBJ2-1 TRBV7-9 ASSPGWGRESYNEQF
. 10 TRBJ1-3 TRBV29-1 SVAGSGNTIY
TRBD2 12 TRBJ2-7 TRBV5-6 ASSLLAGTLEQY
TRBD2 13 TRBJ2-7 TRBV6-5 ASSAREGKVYEQY
TRBD1 13 TRBJ2-2 TRBV27 ASSWGQGRTGELF
. 10 TRBJ2-1 TRBV29-1 SVSVPNNEQF
. 13 TRBJ1-2 TRBV15 ATSRGGGPNYGYT
. 14 TRBJ2-2 TRBV23-1 ATIKRLISPPGELF
TRBD1 15 TRBJ2-2 TRBV5-1 ASSGRDRALRTGELF
. 12 TRBJ2-3 TRBV5-4 ASSSRLGTDTQY
TRBD2 14 TRBJ2-2 TRBV4-2 ASSQEGTSGTGELF
. 14 TRBJ1-1 TRBV7-3 ASSILRAQGNTEAF
. 15 TRBJ2-7 TRBV15 ATSSPQGADSIYEQY
TRBD1 12 TRBJ2-5 TRBV5-1 ASSLGQEAETQY
. 12 TRBJ2-5 TRBV6-1 ASKVTLSWETQY
TRBD1 14 TRBJ2-5 TRBV5-1 ASSRNRDRGGETQY
. 13 . TRBV7-2 ASSLRLASGYEQY
. 12 TRBJ1-1 TRBV11-2 ASSLVRGGTEAF
. 15 TRBJ2-7 TRBV11-2 ASSLGSPGDRTYEQY
. 10 TRBJ2-1 TRBV2 ASSVGFGEQF
. 9 TRBJ1-1 TRBV29-1 SLAGPTEAF
. 13 TRBJ2-3 TRBV5-4 ASSSRRGNTDTQY
. 9 TRBJ2-7 TRBV29-1 SVQGGDEQY
. 13 TRBJ1-1 TRBV19 ASSPQFGRGTEAF